The 14 T cell receptor beta chains reported below all come from one sample, sequenced in a study of beta chain features in type 1 diabetes. Overall study results and limits: Type 1 diabetes patients showed a moderate but significant shortening of TCRB CDR3s in all four CD4+ subsets.

Expressed TCRB transcripts got sequenced, as all isolated RNA was reverse transcribed. Sequencing used immunoSEQ multiplex PCR; TCRdb keeps in-frame clones, though not all of them. Here the sample spans over 200,000 clones, roughly a tenth being singletons. Their antigens remain unidentified. Sequencing input: naive CD4+ T cells from blood. These receptors were collected from a man aged 25-45 years with type 1 diabetes.

The table lists this clone with a few counts. This sequence joins TRBV2 and TRBJ1-1; D unresolved. The CDR3 contains 11 residues. CDR1 and CDR2 from the germline V gene are SNHLY and FYNNEI. The V and J ends lost 7 bases and 2 bases respectively, with 5 bases between them. CDR3 residues: CASMLNTEAFF. CDR3 nucleotide sequence: TGTGCCAGCATGCTAAACACTGAAGCTTTCTTT.

This chain joins TRBV19 and TRBJ2-2; tentative D call: TRBD1 (6 bases). Looked up from germline, CDR1 is LNHDA and CDR2 is SQIVND (reference sequence). Trimming shortened V by 6 bases and J by 0 bases, and 17 bases separated the two germline ends. The CDR3 length is 17 residues. CDR3 loop: CASRQGRRNANTGELFF. The CDR3 coding sequence is TGTGCCAGTAGGCAGGGGCGGCGAAACGCGAACACCGGGGAGCTGTTTTTT.

The V gene is TRBV4-1, the J gene TRBJ1-4, with no clear D. Germline values: CDR1 MGHRA, CDR2 YSYEKL. Trimming cost V 5 bases and J 8 bases, with 12 bases left between them. The CDR3 extends over 13 amino acids. CDR3 sequence (DNA): TGCGCCAGCAGCATGTGGCTCGGGGAAAAACTGTTTTTT. Its protein is CASSMWLGEKLFF.

The rearrangement links TRBV7-9 to TRBJ2-1; TRBD2 matches at 8 bases. Trimming cost V 8 bases and J 0 bases; bases outside gene matches: 6. Germline assignment: CDR1 SEHNR and CDR2 FQNEAQ (reference sequence). The CDR3 is 15 amino acids. Here the CDR3 reads CASQSGGSSYNEQFF. CDR3 DNA sequence: TGTGCCAGCCAGAGCGGGGGCTCCTCCTACAATGAGCAGTTCTTC.

In DNA, the CDR3 is TGTGCCAGCAGCCTAGGTGGCGCTAACAATGAGCAGTTCTTC. Amino acid sequence: CASSLGGANNEQFF. This rearrangement joins TRBV5-4 to TRBJ2-1; D is unclear. CDR3 length: 14 amino acids. V was shortened by 4 bases and J by 5 bases, with 13 bases between the two germline ends. The germline V gene encodes CDR1 SGHNT and CDR2 YYREEE (reference sequence).

The J gene is TRBJ1-2, the V gene TRBV7-9; D not certain. The germline V gene has CDR1 SEHNR and CDR2 FQNEAQ (reference sequence). The CDR3 is made up of 14 amino acids. Between the trimmed V and J ends, which lost 3 bases and 1 base, there was a span of 9 bases. The DNA of the CDR3 is TGTGCCAGCAGCTTGACGGGTTATAACTATGGCTACACCTTC. Its protein product is CASSLTGYNYGYTF.

This clone was seen only a few times. The CDR3: CASGSTTVSSYEQYF. The CDR3 DNA is TGTGCTAGTGGTTCGACGACAGTTAGCTCCTACGAGCAGTACTTC. The chain links TRBV12-5 to TRBJ2-7; D may be TRBD1 (5 bases). This CDR3 has 15 amino acids. V gave up 4 bases and J gave up 0 bases, with 13 bases separating them. Germline loops: CDR1 LGHNT, CDR2 FRNRAP.

Only a few counts were recorded for this clone. This chain uses TRBV20-1 with TRBJ1-1, with D unclear. The V gene lost 6 bases and the J gene lost 2 bases, with 7 bases spanning the gap. In germline, CDR1 is DFQATT, CDR2 SNEGSKA (reference sequence). CDR3 length: 11 residues. For the CDR3, the DNA is TGCAGTGCCTTTGGCAACACTGAAGCTTTCTTT. It yields the protein CSAFGNTEAFF.

In its sample, this clone was seen a few times. J is TRBJ2-3 and V is TRBV7-2, with 9 bases identical to TRBD2. The CDR3 length is 15 residues. The germline V gene encodes CDR1 SGHTA and CDR2 FQGNSA. The V and J ends lost 3 bases and 3 bases, in that order; junction bases with no gene match: 4. CDR3 sequence reads: CASSFSGGGTDTQYF. The CDR3 DNA is TGTGCCAGCAGCTTTAGCGGGGGAGGGACAGATACGCAGTATTTT.

In this sample, this clone turned up a few times. The J gene is TRBJ1-2, the V gene TRBV4-3; perhaps TRBD1 as D (6 bases). Germline CDR1 is LGHNA and CDR2 is YSLEER. This CDR3 contains 17 residues. V dropped 3 bases and J dropped 2 bases, with 19 bases sitting between them. The CDR3 loop reads CASSHDPTGTTNYGYTF. In DNA form, the CDR3 reads TGCGCCAGCAGCCATGACCCCACCGGGACAACCAACTATGGCTACACCTTC.

This clone was found a few times. The genes are TRBV13 and TRBJ2-2; weak D call: TRBD2 (5 bases). The CDR3 is made up of 17 amino acids. Trimming left V 5 bases short and J 3 bases short, with 19 bases between. Germline lookup yields CDR1 PRHDT and CDR2 FYEKMQ (reference sequence). This CDR3 reads CASSPPGKRVDTGELFF. In DNA, the CDR3 is TGTGCCAGCAGCCCCCCCGGGAAGAGGGTGGACACCGGGGAGCTGTTTTTT.

This clone was observed a few times. J is TRBJ2-3 and V is TRBV5-4; 7 bases map to TRBD1. V lost 4 bases and J lost 1; bases outside the gene matches: 6. Looked up from germline, CDR1 is SGHNT and CDR2 is YYREEE (reference sequence). The CDR3 is 15 amino acids. The CDR3 DNA sequence: TGTGCCAGCAGCGACGCAAGGGGGCGCACAGATACGCAGTATTTT. Its protein product is CASSDARGRTDTQYF.

J is TRBJ2-7 and V is TRBV28; a possible D gene is TRBD1 (5 bases). Germline-derived CDR1 and CDR2 are MDHEN and SYDVKM. CDR3 length: 14 residues. V was shortened by 8 bases and J by 4 bases, with 18 bases between the two germline ends. The CDR3 DNA sequence: TGTGCCAGCCGACGGCAGGGTGCGCGGTACGAGCAGTACTTC. It is translated as CASRRQGARYEQYF.

This chain connects TRBV28 to TRBJ1-2, with D hard to call. V gave up 6 bases and J gave up 1 base, with 9 bases separating them. Germline CDR1 reads MDHEN; CDR2 reads SYDVKM. CDR3 size: 13 residues. The CDR3 is CASRVDGNYGYTF. The CDR3 nucleotides are TGTGCCAGCAGAGTAGATGGTAACTATGGCTACACCTTC.